Sequencing of this T cell receptor beta chain was carried out in a study of CD4 and CD8 cells across lung adenocarcinoma regions (dated by TCRdb to between 2017 and 2018). About the investigation overall: The study compared tumor centers with tumor margins to examine intratumor heterogeneity of the T cell receptor repertoire.

Patients with localized lung adenocarcinoma, a subtype of non-small cell lung cancer, were used as donors. The samples were taken from the centers of localized lung adenocarcinomas. For TCR repertoire analysis, CD4+ T cells from tumor tissue were profiled apart from CD8+ T cells. Library preparation employed PCR. Data came from a HiSeq X Ten. The public reads were run again by TCRdb, first through fastp at Q25 and then through MiXCR, and only productive beta chains were kept. Identical CDR3 protein sequences are pooled into one entry, listed with their most common genes and DNA. This sample has under 14,000 distinct CDR3 sequences in its table, and roughly 50% of those were observed once. The ten largest clones represent roughly 20% of the sample. This clonotype was seen once. Its antigen is currently not known. Base quality data are lacking; no much larger clone is found one base away. A single read constitutes weak evidence.

The CDR3 holds 19 amino acids from the cysteine to the phenylalanine. The retained sequence is limited to the CDR3, 57 bases, with the frame set at the first base. The germline V gene encodes CDR1 MNHEY and CDR2 SMNVEV (reference sequence). Cut back by 6 bases and 3 bases, the V and J ends lie 29 bases apart. Sequencing input: CD4+ T cells from the center of a lung tumor. The cell subset or site label here, explained by the study, means: tumor center region. The V and J genes are TRBV27 and TRBJ2-5; the D element might be TRBD1 or TRBD2, as each aligns at 6 bases. The sequence came from a male donor with lung adenocarcinoma. The CD4 and CD8 labels of this study may be unreliable. The sequence in DNA is TGTGCCAGCAGAGCCACGGGGGTAGCCGGGGGCCCTGGCAAAGAGACCCAGTACTTC. Its coded protein is CASRATGVAGGPGKETQYF.